The T cell receptor (beta chain) under discussion was sequenced for a study of cytomegalovirus exposure and HLA in healthy donors. The CDR3 contains 15 residues. V was clipped by 4 bases and J by 3 bases, with 19 bases between them. Germline V gene sequence: CDR1 GTSNPN, CDR2 SVGIG (reference sequence). In the PCR, 60 Vbeta and 13 Jbeta primers were used. TCRdb's table, derived via immunoSEQ multiplex PCR, lists solely in-frame clones and lacks some. The sample records roughly 130,000 clones, 80% being singletons. The V gene is TRBV30, the J gene TRBJ2-7; D possibly corresponds to TRBD1 (6 bases). The sample was PBMCs. The TCR sequence derives from a man in his forties or fifties in good health and CMV-seronegative. This CDR3 reads CAWIGLAGVRYEQYF. The CDR3 DNA is TGTGCCTGGATAGGGCTAGCAGGGGTGCGCTACGAGCAGTACTTC.